These 5 T cell receptor beta chains were all obtained from the same sample, sequenced in a study of T cell clonality in common variable immunodeficiency. This table comes from immunoSEQ multiplex PCR, and its TCRdb copy is limited to in-frame clones, with some not included. The sample has some 30,000 clones, none seen only once. What was sequenced was peripheral blood mononuclear cells. The receptor set was obtained from a person aged 18 to 75 in good health.

This clone was seen repeatedly, ten times or more. The read ends 3 residues shy of where the CDR3 ends; the end is completed using the germline J gene. J is TRBJ2-2 and V is TRBV20-1; maybe TRBD1 (6 bases). Germline V lookup: CDR1 DFQATT, CDR2 SNEGSKA (reference sequence). CDR3 length equals 14 residues. Partial CDR3 DNA: TGCAGTGCCCAAGGGGACACCCCGTATGAAAAG. It codes for CSAQGDTPYEK. The complete CDR3 protein is CSAQGDTPYEKLFF.

This clone was observed many times. The CDR3 end lies 3 residues beyond the end of the read and is filled in from the germline J gene. The chain employs TRBV9 and TRBJ1-4; TRBD1 aligns across 8 bases. Germline CDR1 reads SGDLS; CDR2 reads YYNGEE. The CDR3 spans 15 residues. The J segment lost 8 bases and the V segment lost 0 bases, leaving 6 bases of the junction unmatched. The covered CDR3 bases are TGTGCCAGCAGCGTAGGAGGACAGGGCAAGGAAAAA. Protein sequence: CASSVGGQGKEK. The complete CDR3 sequence is CASSVGGQGKEKLFF.

This clone was seen many times. The read terminates 3 residues ahead of where the CDR3 ends, so the germline J gene completes it. This chain joins TRBV18 and TRBJ2-3; 9 nucleotides line up with TRBD2. V lost 2 bases, J lost 3 bases, and 6 bases stayed unmatched. Germline CDR1 is KGHSH and CDR2 is LQKENI. The CDR3 has 16 residues. The CDR3 DNA, read in part, is TGTGCCAGCTCACCAGCAGGGCTAGCGGGAACAGATACG. It encodes CASSPAGLAGTDT. The full-length CDR3 reads as CASSPAGLAGTDTQYF.

This clone was detected many times. Partial CDR3 DNA: TGCAGTGTTGTAGGGGGTAATTCACCC. Residues: CSVVGGNSP. The whole CDR3 protein is CSVVGGNSPLHF. The V and J genes are TRBV20-1 and TRBJ1-6; tentative D call: TRBD1 (6 bases). With the read ending 3 residues before the CDR3 end, the germline J gene is used to fill in that end. With 7 bases removed from V and 6 bases from J, the gap between germline ends came to 10 bases. The CDR3 covers 12 residues. Per germline, CDR1 DFQATT and CDR2 SNEGSKA (reference sequence).

This clone was detected ten times or more. Read sequence stops 3 residues before the CDR3 end, and the germline J gene provides the missing end. The genes are TRBV7-3 and TRBJ2-7; perhaps TRBD2 as D (5 bases). Trimming took 5 bases from V and 0 from J, leaving 14 bases between them. CDR3 length: 15 amino acids. Germline CDR1 is SGHTA and CDR2 is FQGTGA. This chain's CDR3 is CASSHGLGSSYEQYF. Partial CDR3 DNA: TGTGCCAGCAGCCACGGACTGGGAAGCTCCTACGAG.